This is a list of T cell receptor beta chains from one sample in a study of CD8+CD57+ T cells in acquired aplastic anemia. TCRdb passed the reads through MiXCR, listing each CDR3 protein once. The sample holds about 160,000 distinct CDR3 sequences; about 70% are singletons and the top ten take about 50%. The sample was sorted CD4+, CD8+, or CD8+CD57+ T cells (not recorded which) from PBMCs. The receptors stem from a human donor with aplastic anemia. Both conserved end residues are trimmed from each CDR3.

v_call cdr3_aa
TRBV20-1 SASFSGGWTDTQY
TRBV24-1 ATSDYGVETQY
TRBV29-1 SGWDREITDTQY
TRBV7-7 ASSQGTSNEQF
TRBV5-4 ASSPWTQETQY
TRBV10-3 AISEPSLSTDTQY
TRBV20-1 SAREDTLMV
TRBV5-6 ASSLAGQGTNSPLH
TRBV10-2 ASSEDRGGTEAF
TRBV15 ATSSSDRGYNEQF
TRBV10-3 AISLAQETQY
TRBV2 ASSEASAKVHEQY
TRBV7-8 ASSQTPRSQETQY
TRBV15 ATSRGKQGSYGYT
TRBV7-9 ASISVGQGNTEAF
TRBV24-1 ATSDPTMGDTGELF
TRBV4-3 ASSQGLRLALEQY
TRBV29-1 SAHPGGSGRALREQY
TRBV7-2 ASSLRNYYYEQY
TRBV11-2 ASSPSQIYEQY
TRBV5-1 ASSLRAGGKQETQY
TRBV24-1 ATSDRTSGSADTQY
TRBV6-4 ASSEDLPDTQY
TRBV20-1 SAEGTSGSAYEQY
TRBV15 ATSRGSGGTGNTIY
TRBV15 ATSRTGTEAF
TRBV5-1 ASSRDRETYNEQF
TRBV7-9 ASSLGSSVVEQF
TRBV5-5 ASTLGQGTGEQY
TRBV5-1 ASSLAYLGGGEDTQY
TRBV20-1 SAQGDHDYEQY
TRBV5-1 ASSGGTEGETQY
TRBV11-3 ASSSSPGDEQF
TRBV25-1 ASPGTDSNQPQH
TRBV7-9 ASRPSGGNEKLF
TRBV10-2 ASTQTGGGTTSRNTIY